The TCR beta chain described here comes from a study of blood T cell repertoires in COVID-19. At the level of the study: Sites across the United States, Italy and Spain contributed samples from acute and convalescent COVID-19. Sources were T cells, B-cell-depleted T cells, or PBMCs; the material itself was cDNA or gDNA.

The CDR3 has 15 amino acids. Unmatched junction bases numbered 6, after V lost 2 bases and J lost 3 bases. The germline V gene has CDR1 MNHEY and CDR2 SMNVEV (reference sequence). This clone was observed a few times. As originally analysed: Reference gene primer amplification gave estimated nucleated cell counts. The repertoire was sequenced with immunoSEQ multiplex PCR; TCRdb's copy has only in-frame clones and lacks some. V and J calls and clone size are copied from that table; D and trimming were computed from the DNA. Of more than 65,000 clones in the sample, approximately 79% were seen once. The rearrangement joins TRBV27 to TRBJ2-7, with TRBD1 identical over 8 bases. The sequenced sample was peripheral blood. This clonotype was sampled from a woman in her 50s with acute or convalescent COVID-19. The CDR3 coding sequence is TGTGCCAGCAGTTTACTAGGACAGGGACACTACGAGCAGTACTTC. Its protein is CASSLLGQGHYEQYF.